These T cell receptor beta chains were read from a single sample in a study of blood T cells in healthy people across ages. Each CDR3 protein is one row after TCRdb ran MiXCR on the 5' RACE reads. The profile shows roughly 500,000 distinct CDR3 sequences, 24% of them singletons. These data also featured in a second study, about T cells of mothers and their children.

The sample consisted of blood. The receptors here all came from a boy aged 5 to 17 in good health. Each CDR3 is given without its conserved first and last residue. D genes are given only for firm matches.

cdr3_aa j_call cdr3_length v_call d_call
SARDPGLGPREQY TRBJ2-7 13 TRBV20-1 NA
ASSKWSNRDSYNEQF TRBJ2-1 15 TRBV21-1 NA
ASSTGLNQPQH TRBJ1-5 11 TRBV11-3 NA
ASSYGPGMDEKLF TRBJ1-4 13 TRBV6-5 NA
ASSPPIGDQETQY TRBJ2-5 13 TRBV18 NA
ASSQEVRSSYEQY TRBJ2-7 13 TRBV4-3 NA
ASSSGLATADTQY TRBJ2-3 13 TRBV6-2/TRBV6-3 TRBD2
ASSLGVSSHEQY TRBJ2-7 12 TRBV7-9 NA
ASSLWGRREDEETQY TRBJ2-5 15 TRBV12-3/TRBV12-4 TRBD2
SVEGNRDTQY TRBJ2-3 10 TRBV29-1 NA
ASSQDEPSTDTQY TRBJ2-3 13 TRBV3-1 NA
ASSAVPGQEMNTEAF TRBJ1-1 15 TRBV7-9 TRBD1
SASTGLAGAQETQY TRBJ2-5 14 TRBV20-1 TRBD2
ASSFALKRGNEQF TRBJ2-1 13 TRBV27 NA
ATSAGEETRY TRBJ2-5 10 TRBV24-1 NA
ASRTGDEEQY TRBJ2-5 10 TRBV28 TRBD1
ASSLGPRDTEKLF TRBJ1-4 13 TRBV11-2 NA
ASSQLRNEQF TRBJ2-1 10 TRBV3-1 NA
ASSQEPFANYGYT TRBJ1-2 13 TRBV4-3 NA
ASSFSGRAEAF TRBJ1-1 11 TRBV28 NA
ASSLAGAGYEQY TRBJ2-7 12 TRBV7-9 NA
ASSFIRDREYNEQF TRBJ2-1 14 TRBV5-1 TRBD1
ASSGGQGTNEKLF TRBJ1-4 13 TRBV4-3 TRBD1
ASSLGGSREPHEQY NA 14 TRBV7-2 NA
ASSQESPDKRSWVSGANVLT TRBJ2-6 20 TRBV3-1 NA
AISTETGYGEQF TRBJ2-1 12 TRBV10-3 NA
SAGQNIVQETQY TRBJ2-5 12 TRBV29-1 NA
ASSLDEEAFYNEQF TRBJ2-1 14 TRBV5-4 NA
AIRKTGGEGYT TRBJ1-2 11 TRBV10-3 TRBD1
ASRLVGGKNIQY TRBJ2-4 12 TRBV28 NA